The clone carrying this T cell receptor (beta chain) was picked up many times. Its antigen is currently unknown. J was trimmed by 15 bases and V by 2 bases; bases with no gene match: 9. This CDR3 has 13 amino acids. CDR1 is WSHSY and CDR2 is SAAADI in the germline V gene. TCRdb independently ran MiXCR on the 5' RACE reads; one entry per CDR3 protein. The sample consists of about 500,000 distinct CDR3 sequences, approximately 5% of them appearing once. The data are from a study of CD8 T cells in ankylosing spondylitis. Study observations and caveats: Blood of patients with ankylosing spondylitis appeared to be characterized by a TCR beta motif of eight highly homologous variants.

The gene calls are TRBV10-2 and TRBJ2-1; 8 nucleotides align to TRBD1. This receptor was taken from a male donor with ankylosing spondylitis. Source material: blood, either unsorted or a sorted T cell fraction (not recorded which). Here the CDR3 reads CASSEPGTGKTFF. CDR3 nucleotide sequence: TGCGCCAGCAGTGAGCCCGGGACAGGCAAAACGTTCTTC.